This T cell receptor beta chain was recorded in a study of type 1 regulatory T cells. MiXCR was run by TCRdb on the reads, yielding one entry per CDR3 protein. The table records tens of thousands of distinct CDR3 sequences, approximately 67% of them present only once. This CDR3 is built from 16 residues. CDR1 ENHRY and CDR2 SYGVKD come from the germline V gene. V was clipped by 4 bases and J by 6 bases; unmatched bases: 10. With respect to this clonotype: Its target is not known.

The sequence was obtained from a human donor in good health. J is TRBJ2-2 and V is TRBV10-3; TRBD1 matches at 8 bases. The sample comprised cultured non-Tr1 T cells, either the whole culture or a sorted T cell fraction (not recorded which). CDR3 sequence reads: CAISAIGQGGAGELFF. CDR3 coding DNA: TGTGCCATCAGTGCGATCGGACAGGGTGGTGCCGGGGAGCTGTTTTTT.